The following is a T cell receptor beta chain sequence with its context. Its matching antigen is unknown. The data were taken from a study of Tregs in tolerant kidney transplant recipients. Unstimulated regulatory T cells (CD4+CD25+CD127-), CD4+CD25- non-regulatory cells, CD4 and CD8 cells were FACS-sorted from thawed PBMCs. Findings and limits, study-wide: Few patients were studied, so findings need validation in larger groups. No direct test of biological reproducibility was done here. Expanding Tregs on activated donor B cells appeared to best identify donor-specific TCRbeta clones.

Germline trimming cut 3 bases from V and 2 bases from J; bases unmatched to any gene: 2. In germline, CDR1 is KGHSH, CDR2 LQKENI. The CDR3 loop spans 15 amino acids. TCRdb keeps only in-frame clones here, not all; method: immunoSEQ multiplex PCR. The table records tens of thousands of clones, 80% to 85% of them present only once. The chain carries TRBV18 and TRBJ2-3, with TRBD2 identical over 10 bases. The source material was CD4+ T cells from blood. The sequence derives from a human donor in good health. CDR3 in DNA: TGTGCCAGCTCACCCAGCGGGGGGGCCACAGATACGCAGTATTTT. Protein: CASSPSGGATDTQYF.